Presented here are 9 T cell receptor beta chains from one specimen sequenced in a study of T cells in Graves' hyperthyroidism and ophthalmopathy. RNA transcripts provided the source from which TCR beta CDR3 regions were amplified. The HTBI set primed first-round TCR CDR3 RT-PCR. TCRdb reprocessed the multiplex PCR reads with MiXCR, giving one entry per CDR3 protein. The sample has some 500,000 distinct CDR3 sequences; over 13% are singletons. Sequences were obtained from blood. The receptors stem from a woman younger than 30 with Graves' hyperthyroidism.

CDR3 sequence reads: CASSPRDRLQETQYF. CDR3 sequence (DNA): TGTGCCAGCAGCCCGAGGGACAGGCTACAAGAGACCCAGTACTTC. The V gene is TRBV11-3, the J gene TRBJ2-5; 8 bases fit TRBD1. There are 15 residues in the CDR3. V was clipped by 5 bases and J by 2 bases; unmatched bases: 7. Germline lookup yields CDR1 SGHNT and CDR2 YENEEA.

This clonotype was detected a few times. This chain joins TRBV27 and TRBJ1-5; 9 bases are a match to TRBD1. This CDR3 has 15 residues. J gave up 4 bases and V 5 bases, and 6 bases lay outside the gene matches. Germline V lookup: CDR1 MNHEY, CDR2 SMNVEV (reference sequence). This CDR3 is CASSPGDRENQPQHF. CDR3 nucleotide sequence: TGTGCCAGCAGTCCCGGGGACAGGGAAAATCAGCCCCAGCATTTT.

As to this clonotype: One end of the junction is discordant with germline, which a read error may explain. The chain is built from TRBV7-3 and TRBJ1-2; D possibly corresponds to TRBD1 (5 bases). The CDR3 is made up of 16 amino acids. Germline CDR1 is SGHTA and CDR2 is FQGTGA. The CDR3: CASSLSGTSWGGGCTF. The CDR3 nucleotides are TGTGCCAGCAGCCTTAGCGGGACGTCGTGGGGCGGTGGCTGCACCTTC. Complete variable domain (other parts from reference TRBV7-3 and TRBJ1-2): GAGVSQTPSNKVTEKGKYVELRCDPISGHTALYWYRQSLGQGPEFLIYFQGTGAADDSGLPNDRFFAVRPEGSVSTLKIQRTERGDSAVYLCASSLSGTSWGGGCTFGSGTRLTVV.

This clonotype has at least ten counts. V is TRBV2 and J is TRBJ2-7, with D perhaps TRBD1 (7 bases). The length of the CDR3 is 13 residues. Trimming cost V 8 bases and J 7 bases, with 18 bases left between them. Germline V gene lookup returns CDR1 SNHLY and CDR2 FYNNEI. CDR3 loop: CASGRKGAGEQYF. DNA for the CDR3: TGTGCCAGCGGCCGAAAGGGGGCGGGAGAGCAGTACTTC.

This clonotype has a count of ten or more. The chain combines TRBV4-1 with TRBJ2-5, with 9 bases lining up with TRBD1. The CDR3 extends over 17 amino acids. V trimming: 0 bases; J trimming: 5 bases; junction bases outside the gene matches: 10. Germline values: CDR1 MGHRA, CDR2 YSYEKL. The CDR3 sequence: CASSQDRGTGSQETQYF. The CDR3 DNA follows: TGCGCCAGCAGCCAAGATCGGGGGACAGGGTCGCAGGAGACCCAGTACTTC.

This clonotype showed up just a few times. This chain connects TRBV3-1 to TRBJ2-1, with 9 bases identical to TRBD1. Germline loops: CDR1 LGHDT, CDR2 YNNKEL (reference sequence). The CDR3 covers 15 residues. Trimming took 0 bases from V and 4 from J; bases not matched to a gene: 1. CDR3 region: CASSQETGGYNEQFF. The CDR3 DNA reads TGTGCCAGCAGCCAAGAGACAGGGGGGTACAATGAGCAGTTCTTC.

This clonotype was seen many times. This chain joins TRBV19 and TRBJ2-3; TRBD2 might be the D (5 bases). Trimming removed 4 bases at V and 1 base at J, with 12 bases between. Germline V gene data show CDR1 as LNHDA and CDR2 as SQIVND (reference sequence). The CDR3 loop spans 15 amino acids. CDR3 sequence reads: CASSTRLGGTDTQYF. CDR3 in DNA: TGTGCCAGTAGTACCCGGTTGGGAGGCACAGATACGCAGTATTTT.

This clonotype was detected many times. The V gene is TRBV29-1, the J gene TRBJ2-3, with 7 bases identical to TRBD2. J gave up 3 bases and V 4 bases, and 7 bases lay outside the gene matches. The CDR3 spans 14 residues. Per the germline V gene, CDR1 is SQVTM and CDR2 is ANQGSEA. Written as DNA, the CDR3 is TGCAGCGTTGGATTTAGCGGGCCGACAGATACGCAGTATTTT. It is translated as CSVGFSGPTDTQYF.

The sample holds many counts of this clonotype. The chain combines TRBV11-3 with TRBJ2-7; the D is unclear. CDR3 length equals 10 residues. Germline V gene data show CDR1 as SGHNT and CDR2 as YENEEA. Deletions cut 9 bases from V and 7 bases from J, with 10 bases between. The CDR3 is CARIAGEQYV. In DNA form, the CDR3 reads TGTGCCAGAATAGCAGGTGAGCAGTACGTC.